What follows describes a single TCR beta chain. The assay was immunoSEQ multiplex PCR, and TCRdb's table has in-frame clones only and misses some. This table holds about 86,000 clones, approximately 95% found once. CDR1 and CDR2 from the germline V gene are MNHNY and SVGAGI (reference sequence). With 5 bases removed from V and 4 bases from J, the gap between germline ends came to 17 bases. The CDR3 extends over 15 amino acids. The data originate from a study of control samples from healthy donors and cancer patients. The chain has TRBV6-6 and TRBJ1-2, with D perhaps matching TRBD1 (6 bases). Sequenced sample: blood. This TCR derives from a woman aged 25 to 45 in good health. This CDR3 is CASSSHRVDGYGYTF. The CDR3 coding sequence is TGTGCCAGCAGTAGCCACAGGGTTGATGGCTATGGCTACACCTTC.